This TCR beta chain was captured by sequencing in a study of shared clonotypes between healthy human individuals. Naive CD8 isolation took CD45RO-negative cells positively selected for CCR7 and excluded terminally differentiated effector memory CD45RA+ cells. The CDR3 is made up of 15 amino acids. J lost 6 bases, V lost 9 bases, and 13 bases had no gene match. CDR1 is LNHDA and CDR2 is SQIVND in the germline V gene (reference sequence). Broader study findings: Sampling included only blood; tissue repertoires likely differ. Non-shared clonotypes had lower generation probabilities than clonotypes shared by all four sorted-subset donors.

Deep-level assay runs were performed. Clones were sequenced by immunoSEQ multiplex PCR, and TCRdb holds only the in-frame ones, with some missing. Altogether about 2 million clones are present, about 95% being singletons, with the ten largest covering approximately 1.2%. A word on this clone: Its antigen is unidentified.

This TCR came from a man aged 18-30 years in good health. The chain employs TRBV19 and TRBJ2-1, with TRBD2 identical over 8 bases. The sample comprised naive CD8+ T cells sorted from blood. In DNA, the CDR3 is TGTGCCAGCCAAATTCAGGGCGGGGGGTTCAATGAGCAGTTCTTC. This codes for CASQIQGGGFNEQFF. Together with reference TRBV19 and TRBJ2-1, the CDR3 gives the full variable domain: DGGITQSPKYLFRKEGQNVTLSCEQNLNHDAMYWYRQDPGQGLRLIYYSQIVNDFQKGDIAEGYSVSREKKESFPLTVTSAQKNPTAFYLCASQIQGGGFNEQFFGPGTRLTVL.